This TCR beta chain stems from a study of T cell responses to AZD1222 COVID-19 vaccine. Overall study context: Second-dose schedules of about 4 or about 12 weeks were combined.

Sequenced by immunoSEQ multiplex PCR; TCRdb stores in-frame clones only, minus some. The top ten clones hold approximately 4.8% of a sample with about 160,000 clones, approximately 90% of them seen once. The starting material was peripheral blood, obtained on day 0 of AZD1222 vaccination. This receptor was identified in an adult in good health.

In DNA, the CDR3 is TGTGCCAGCAGCTCCGTACACTCCCGGGAAGGCAGAGTCGAGCAGTACTTC. Translating gives CASSSVHSREGRVEQYF. This sequence joins TRBV7-9 and TRBJ2-7; D possibly corresponds to TRBD2 (5 bases). Looked up from germline, CDR1 is SEHNR and CDR2 is FQNEAQ (reference sequence). V shed 4 bases and J shed 6 bases, with 25 bases lying between them. This CDR3 contains 17 residues. The complete variable domain, with remaining parts taken from reference TRBV7-9 and TRBJ2-7, reads DTGVSQNPRHKITKRGQNVTFRCDPISEHNRLYWYRQTLGQGPEFLTYFQNEAQLEKSRLLSDRFSAERPKGSFSTLEIQRTEQGDSAMYLCASSSVHSREGRVEQYFGPGTRLTVT.